These 15 T cell receptor beta chains were sequenced from one sample in a study of Graves' ophthalmopathy and Graves' hyperthyroidism. Transcripts of RNA were the source for amplifying TCR beta CDR3 regions. After a first-round RT-PCR with HTBI primers, a second-round multiplex PCR was run. Via MiXCR, TCRdb re-called the multiplex PCR reads, giving one row per CDR3 protein. The sample gives 600,000 to 700,000 distinct CDR3 sequences, more than 40% of which show up once; 3% to 4% is in the top ten. Sequences were obtained from peripheral blood. The receptors stem from an adult man with Graves' ophthalmopathy.

This clonotype was seen ten or more times. This chain joins TRBV19 and TRBJ1-5; D unclear. The V and J ends lost 4 bases and 6 bases respectively, with 10 bases between them. This CDR3 region has 13 residues. Germline CDR1 is LNHDA and CDR2 is SQIVND (reference sequence). CDR3 sequence (DNA): TGTGCCAGTAGTACGCAATGGAGTCAGCCCCAGCATTTT. Amino acid sequence: CASSTQWSQPQHF.

The V gene is TRBV27, the J gene TRBJ1-5, with D maybe TRBD1 (5 bases). The CDR3 sequence is 14 residues long. The V gene lost 5 bases and the J gene lost 6 bases, with 14 bases spanning the gap. From germline, CDR1 is MNHEY and CDR2 SMNVEV (reference sequence). DNA for the CDR3: TGTGCCAGCAGTCCAAGGGGAAATGGTCAGCCCCAGCATTTT. Amino acid sequence: CASSPRGNGQPQHF.

This clonotype came up many times. The genes are TRBV10-3 and TRBJ1-5; TRBD1 might be the D (5 bases). Looked up from germline, CDR1 is ENHRY and CDR2 is SYGVKD. The CDR3 length is 13 residues. Trimming took 5 bases from V and 4 from J, leaving 9 bases between them. The CDR3 sequence is CAISRQGNQPQHF. The DNA for the CDR3 is TGTGCCATCAGTCGCCAGGGAAATCAGCCCCAGCATTTT.

This clonotype was recorded a few times. The genes are TRBV10-3 and TRBJ1-2; 8 bases line up with TRBD1. The V segment lost 10 bases and the J segment 3 bases; nucleotides outside the gene matches: 7. CDR3 length: 13 amino acids. CDR1 is ENHRY, CDR2 SYGVKD, per germline. CDR3 bases: TGTGCCAGCTCTTCGGACAGGGACTATGGCTACACCTTC. Translating gives CASSSDRDYGYTF.

To note about this clonotype: This may stem from a read error, because a much larger clone lies one nucleotide away. The chain carries TRBV2 and TRBJ2-7, with 9 bases fitting TRBD1. V lost 7 bases, J lost 9 bases, and 10 bases stayed unmatched. Per germline, CDR1 SNHLY and CDR2 FYNNEI. The CDR3 contains 13 residues. The CDR3 DNA reads TGTGCCAGCATCGGACAGGGGCTACGAGGGCAGTACTTC. Translating gives CASIGQGLRGQYF.

This clonotype was picked up many times. In nucleotides, the CDR3 is TGCGCCAGCAGCTCCGGACGGTCCTACGAGCAGTACTTC. The encoded protein is CASSSGRSYEQYF. The chain employs TRBV5-1 and TRBJ2-7; no clear D. CDR1 and CDR2 (germline): SGHRS, YFSETQ. Trimming cost V 3 bases and J 1 base, with 8 bases left between them. This CDR3 has 13 amino acids.

This clonotype was detected many times. The chain carries TRBV2 and TRBJ1-1, with unresolved D. This CDR3 spans 14 amino acids. V was cut by 7 bases and J by 0 bases, with 12 bases left in between. Looked up from germline, CDR1 is SNHLY and CDR2 is FYNNEI. In nucleotides, the CDR3 is TGTGCCAGCACATACCGGGATATGAACACTGAAGCTTTCTTT. It codes for CASTYRDMNTEAFF.

In this sample, this clonotype turned up many times. V gene TRBV5-1 combines with J gene TRBJ2-7; 10 bases align to TRBD1. The CDR3 totals 14 residues. CDR1 and CDR2 (germline): SGHRS, YFSETQ. The J segment lost 7 bases and the V segment lost 4 bases, leaving 8 bases of the junction unmatched. The CDR3 coding sequence is TGCGCCAGCAGCCCCGGGACAGGGGAGTTTGAGCAGTACTTC. This gives the protein CASSPGTGEFEQYF.

The chain recombines TRBV25-1 with TRBJ1-1, with TRBD1 matching 10 bases. The germline CDR1 and CDR2 sequences are MGHDK and SYGVNS. The J segment lost 5 bases and the V segment lost 4 bases, leaving 4 bases of the junction unmatched. The CDR3 has 14 amino acids. CDR3 nucleotides: TGTGCCAGCAGTGCGTGGGGACAGGGGACTGAAGCTTTCTTT. Its translation: CASSAWGQGTEAFF.

This clonotype was seen only a few times. V gene TRBV20-1 combines with J gene TRBJ2-7; either TRBD1 or TRBD2 may supply D (5 bases each). CDR1 and CDR2 (germline): DFQATT, SNEGSKA (reference sequence). The CDR3 spans 16 residues. The V gene lost 1 base and the J gene lost 4 bases, with 20 bases spanning the gap. The CDR3 DNA sequence: TGCAGTGCTAGAGGATTAGAGCCGTCGGGGCGGTACGAGCAGTACTTC. Its translation: CSARGLEPSGRYEQYF.

In its sample, this clonotype was seen many times. The chain employs TRBV12-5 and TRBJ1-5; D is unclear. Germline CDR1 LGHNT, CDR2 FRNRAP. Trimming took off 3 bases at V and 4 bases at J, with 7 bases between the two ends. CDR3 length: 13 amino acids. CDR3 sequence (DNA): TGTGCTAGTGGTTTCCCACCGAATCAGCCCCAGCATTTT. This encodes CASGFPPNQPQHF.

Remarks on this clonotype: An end of the junction does not agree with germline; a read error may underlie this. This chain connects TRBV9 to TRBJ2-5; D is uncertain. The CDR3 is 15 residues long. Germline lookup yields CDR1 SGDLS and CDR2 YYNGEE. DNA for the CDR3: TGCGCCAGCAGCCAAGGTTACGGCAGCCAAGAGACCCAGTACTTC. It specifies CASSQGYGSQETQYF.

V usage is TRBV5-1 and J usage is TRBJ1-1; no definite D call. Germline lookup yields CDR1 SGHRS and CDR2 YFSETQ. CDR3 length: 15 residues. Deletions cut 3 bases from V and 3 bases from J, with 15 bases between. The chain's CDR3 is CASSSDGVFHTEAFF. The CDR3 bases are TGCGCCAGCAGCTCTGACGGGGTTTTCCACACTGAAGCTTTCTTT.

The chain has TRBV7-9 and TRBJ1-4; tentative D call: TRBD1 (5 bases). Germline V CDR1 and CDR2: SEHNR, FQNEAQ (reference sequence). V was clipped by 8 bases and J by 8 bases, with 18 bases between them. This CDR3 spans 14 amino acids. The CDR3 spells CASSPRSGLEKLFF. CDR3 DNA sequence: TGTGCCAGCTCACCACGTTCAGGGTTGGAAAAACTGTTTTTT.

This clonotype appeared a few times. The V call is TRBV4-1, the J call TRBJ2-7; D is perhaps TRBD1 (8 bases). This CDR3 comprises 15 residues. Per germline, CDR1 MGHRA and CDR2 YSYEKL. Trimming removed 1 base from V and 7 bases from J, with 17 bases in between. In DNA form, the CDR3 reads TGCGCCAGCAGCCAAGGGACAGGGAGGGCCGGAGAGCAGTACTTC. This gives the protein CASSQGTGRAGEQYF.